Reported below is one T cell receptor beta chain. Assay used: immunoSEQ multiplex PCR; TCRdb lists only in-frame clones, some missing. The sample holds about 350,000 clones, over 70% seen once. These data are taken from a study of blood T cell repertoires in COVID-19. Turning to the study itself: Sites across the United States, Italy and Spain contributed samples from acute and convalescent COVID-19.

The V and J ends lost 2 bases and 2 bases, in that order; junction bases with no gene match: 6. The CDR3 runs 16 residues. CDR1 is MNHEY, CDR2 SVGAGI, per germline. The chain links TRBV6-5 to TRBJ2-7, with TRBD1 identical over 10 bases. This TCR came from a woman in her fifties or sixties with COVID-19, enrolled during active disease. Material: peripheral blood. The CDR3 DNA follows: TGTGCCAGCAGTTACGTTGGGACAGGGGTCGCCTACGAGCAGTACTTC. The encoded protein is CASSYVGTGVAYEQYF.